The clone carrying this T cell receptor (beta chain) was counted a few times. Distinct nucleotide sequences in the sample also encode this CDR3. V was pared by 1 base and J by 0 bases, with 4 bases between. CDR1 is MGHRA, CDR2 YSYEKL, per germline. This CDR3 is 14 amino acids long. This record comes from a study of blood T cell repertoires in COVID-19. Produced via immunoSEQ multiplex PCR; TCRdb's table is partial and in-frame only. This sample yields 250,000 or so clones, of which 80% to 90% are seen a single time; 3% to 4.5% belongs to the top ten. This sequence originates from a woman between 40 and 50 years old who had been exposed to COVID-19. The sample taken for sequencing was PBMCs or T cells enriched from blood (not recorded which). The chain combines TRBV4-1 with TRBJ1-5; D gene unclear. CDR3 sequence: CASSQGHSNQPQHF. CDR3 nucleotides: TGCGCCAGCAGCCAAGGACATAGCAATCAGCCCCAGCATTTT.